The 18 T cell receptor beta chains listed next were all sequenced from one sample in a study of blood T cell repertoires in COVID-19. TCRdb's copy holds only in-frame clones and misses some; the assay was immunoSEQ multiplex PCR. The sample records roughly 280,000 clones, about nine tenths being singletons. The sequenced sample was peripheral blood. The source of these receptors is a man aged 50 to 59 with acute or convalescent COVID-19.

CDR3 protein: CASSLEFGSSGNTIYF. CDR3 coding DNA: TGCGCCAGCAGCTTAGAGTTCGGGAGCTCTGGAAACACCATATATTTT. The chain couples TRBV5-1 to TRBJ1-3; no definite D call. V lost 2 bases and J lost 0, with 12 bases in between. The CDR3 length is 16 residues. Germline CDR1 is SGHRS and CDR2 is YFSETQ. Supplemented by reference TRBV5-1 and TRBJ1-3, the full variable domain reads KAGVTQTPRYLIKTRGQQVTLSCSPISGHRSVSWYQQTPGQGLQFLFEYFSETQRNKGNFPGRFSGRQFSNSRSEMNVSTLELGDSALYLCASSLEFGSSGNTIYFGEGSWLTVV.

The chain combines TRBV13 with TRBJ2-7; perhaps TRBD1 as D (7 bases). Germline loops: CDR1 PRHDT, CDR2 FYEKMQ (reference sequence). The V gene lost 5 bases and the J gene lost 2 bases, with 16 bases spanning the gap. There are 15 residues in the CDR3. The CDR3 loop reads CASSPSRGATYEQYF. CDR3 nucleotides: TGTGCCAGCAGCCCATCCAGGGGGGCAACCTACGAGCAGTACTTC. Supplemented by reference TRBV13 and TRBJ2-7, the full variable domain reads AAGVIQSPRHLIKEKRETATLKCYPIPRHDTVYWYQQGPGQDPQFLISFYEKMQSDKGSIPDRFSAQQFSDYHSELNMSSLELGDSALYFCASSPSRGATYEQYFGPGTRLTVT.

V is TRBV27 and J is TRBJ2-7; TRBD1 might be the D (6 bases). V lost 5 bases and J lost 2, with 16 bases in between. The CDR3 consists of 15 residues. CDR1 and CDR2 from the germline V gene are MNHEY and SMNVEV (reference sequence). The CDR3 DNA is TGTGCCAGCAGTGCCGGGACACTCCCTCCCTACGAGCAGTACTTC. Translated: CASSAGTLPPYEQYF.

The chain combines TRBV29-1 with TRBJ2-7, with 8 bases fitting TRBD1. V was clipped by 2 bases and J by 7 bases; unmatched bases: 4. CDR1 is SQVTM, CDR2 ANQGSEA, per germline. CDR3 length: 12 amino acids. The DNA for the CDR3 is TGCAGCGTTGAACAGGGGGCGCGGGAGCAGTACTTC. Its translation is CSVEQGAREQYF.

This sequence joins TRBV11-1 and TRBJ1-6; no reliable D call. Germline CDR1 SGHAT, CDR2 FQDESV (reference sequence). CDR3 size: 15 residues. V shed 2 bases and J shed 6 bases, with 11 bases lying between them. The CDR3 DNA is TGTGCCAGCAGCTTATCCACAGTTACTAATTCACCCCTCCACTTT. Protein: CASSLSTVTNSPLHF.

V and J are TRBV6-6 and TRBJ2-5; the D gene is possibly TRBD2 (6 bases). Germline CDR1 reads MNHNY; CDR2 reads SVGAGI (reference sequence). The length of the CDR3 is 15 residues. V dropped 3 bases and J dropped 5 bases, with 16 bases sitting between them. The chain's CDR3 is CASSYQAGPGETQYF. The CDR3 coding sequence is TGTGCCAGCAGTTATCAGGCGGGGCCGGGGGAGACCCAGTACTTC.

This chain connects TRBV11-2 to TRBJ1-2; no reliable D call. The CDR3 contains 15 residues. The V end was cut by 7 bases, the J end by 1 base, with 16 bases between. Per germline, CDR1 SGHAT and CDR2 FQNNGV. CDR3 DNA: TGTGCCAGCACCCTTGTTCTCGCGGATAACTATGGCTACACCTTC. It specifies CASTLVLADNYGYTF. Based on the CDR3 plus reference TRBV11-2 and TRBJ1-2, the full variable domain is EAGVAQSPRYKIIEKRQSVAFWCNPISGHATLYWYQQILGQGPKLLIQFQNNGVVDDSQLPKDRFSAERLKGVDSTLKIQPAKLEDSAVYLCASTLVLADNYGYTFGSGTRLTVV.

The chain uses TRBV27 and TRBJ2-1; TRBD1 matches at 7 bases. This CDR3 contains 14 residues. Germline assignment: CDR1 MNHEY and CDR2 SMNVEV (reference sequence). V lost 5 bases, J lost 3 bases, and 4 bases stayed unmatched. CDR3 sequence (DNA): TGTGCCAGCAGTCCCAGGGGGTACTACAATGAGCAGTTCTTC. Translation: CASSPRGYYNEQFF.

The chain joins TRBV6-2 or TRBV6-3 to TRBJ1-5, with D unclear. The CDR3 sequence is 15 residues long. The V end lost 5 bases, the J end lost 6 bases, and 17 bases lay between the germline ends. CDR1 MNHEY and CDR2 SVGEGT come from the germline V gene. The CDR3 loop is CASSTISLRGQPQHF. The CDR3 DNA reads as TGTGCCAGCAGTACGATTTCGCTGCGAGGTCAGCCCCAGCATTTT.

J is TRBJ2-3 and V is TRBV6-6; no clear D gene. The CDR3 spans 13 residues. Germline CDR1 MNHNY, CDR2 SVGAGI (reference sequence). V lost 3 bases and J lost 7, with 11 bases in between. DNA of the CDR3: TGTGCCAGCAGTTATGCGAATCCCAATACGCAGTATTTT. This translates into CASSYANPNTQYF.

The CDR3 bases are TGTGCCAGCAGTTCCCCCGGGACAGCCAACTACGAGCAGTACTTC. It encodes CASSSPGTANYEQYF. This chain connects TRBV28 to TRBJ2-7, with 7 bases matching TRBD1. With 4 bases clipped from V and 3 bases from J, the junction kept 9 bases outside the gene matches. The CDR3 is 15 residues long. Germline assignment: CDR1 MDHEN and CDR2 SYDVKM.

This chain uses TRBV9 with TRBJ1-3, with a weak D call TRBD1 (6 bases). Germline assignment: CDR1 SGDLS and CDR2 YYNGEE. Trimming shortened V by 7 bases and J by 7 bases, and 18 bases separated the two germline ends. The CDR3 has 14 residues. Here the CDR3 DNA reads TGTGCCAGCGGAGAGGGGGAGAACGGCAACACCATATATTTT. As protein: CASGEGENGNTIYF.

The chain is built from TRBV28 and TRBJ1-3; no definite D call. Deletions cut 2 bases from V and 4 bases from J, with 6 bases between. This CDR3 is 13 amino acids long. CDR1 is MDHEN, CDR2 SYDVKM, per germline. The CDR3 is CASSLTAGNTIYF. CDR3 nucleotides: TGTGCCAGCAGTTTAACTGCGGGAAACACCATATATTTT. The full variable domain, in which reference TRBV28 and TRBJ1-3 provide the parts outside the CDR3, is DVKVTQSSRYLVKRTGEKVFLECVQDMDHENMFWYRQDPGLGLRLIYFSYDVKMKEKGDIPEGYSVSREKKERFSLILESASTNQTSMYLCASSLTAGNTIYFGEGSWLTVV.

The chain links TRBV13 to TRBJ2-3, with D possibly matching TRBD2 (5 bases). The CDR3 loop spans 11 amino acids. V gave up 3 bases and J gave up 14 bases, with 12 bases separating them. CDR1 and CDR2 from the germline V gene are PRHDT and FYEKMQ (reference sequence). The CDR3 protein is CASSFGGNPYF. In DNA form, the CDR3 reads TGTGCCAGCAGCTTTGGAGGCAATCCGTATTTT.

This rearrangement joins TRBV3-1 (or the pseudogene TRBV3-2) to TRBJ2-1; D may be TRBD1 (6 bases). The CDR3 runs to 11 residues. Germline CDR1 and CDR2: LGHDT and YNNKEL (reference sequence). Between the trimmed V and J ends, which lost 10 bases and 10 bases, there was a span of 14 bases. As DNA, the CDR3 is TGTGCCACCATCGATGGGACAGAGCAGTTCTTC. It specifies CATIDGTEQFF.

The J gene is TRBJ2-3, the V gene TRBV4-1; 10 positions match TRBD1. The CDR3 is 15 residues long. Germline values: CDR1 MGHRA, CDR2 YSYEKL. Trimming cost V 4 bases and J 4 bases; bases outside gene matches: 5. CDR3 in DNA: TGCGCCAGCAGCCCGACAGGGGGCCGTTCAGATACGCAGTATTTT. It codes for CASSPTGGRSDTQYF.

The count of this clone is one. This rearrangement joins TRBV2 to TRBJ2-3; no clear D. Germline lookup yields CDR1 SNHLY and CDR2 FYNNEI. This CDR3 has 14 amino acids. The CDR3 sequence: CASRRTVSTDTQYF. The CDR3 DNA reads as TGTGCTTCAAGGAGAACGGTTTCCACAGATACGCAGTATTTT.

The chain employs TRBV27 and TRBJ2-5; 8 bases agree with TRBD1. J gave up 2 bases and V 6 bases, and 11 bases lay outside the gene matches. Germline V CDR1 and CDR2: MNHEY, SMNVEV (reference sequence). The CDR3 totals 16 residues. The CDR3 DNA is TGTGCCAGCAGCTCCAGCCGGGACAGGTTGCAAGAGACCCAGTACTTC. Translating it yields CASSSSRDRLQETQYF.